Each of the 10 T cell receptor beta chains below was sequenced from the same sample in a study of blood T cell repertoires in COVID-19. Method: immunoSEQ multiplex PCR; TCRdb's copy keeps in-frame clones and lacks some. In the table there are roughly 250,000 clones, roughly 90% of which are singletons. Sequenced sample: peripheral blood. These receptor sequences come from a woman aged 40 to 49 who had recovered from COVID-19.

This clone was seen once. The J gene is TRBJ2-7, the V gene TRBV24-1, with 8 nucleotides matching TRBD1. This CDR3 spans 14 amino acids. CDR1 and CDR2 (germline): KGHDR, SFDVKD. V trimming: 4 bases; J trimming: 5 bases; junction bases outside the gene matches: 6. The CDR3, as DNA: TGTGCCACCAGTGACGAGACAGGGGCCCACGAGCAGTACTTC. Translation: CATSDETGAHEQYF.

The rearrangement joins TRBV30 to TRBJ1-1; 8 positions agree with TRBD1. The CDR3 totals 16 residues. Germline V gene sequence: CDR1 GTSNPN, CDR2 SVGIG (reference sequence). V lost 2 bases, J lost 2 bases, and 10 bases stayed unmatched. Here the CDR3 DNA reads TGTGCCTGGAGTAGACAGAACAGGGGGGTAAACACTGAAGCTTTCTTT. Protein: CAWSRQNRGVNTEAFF.

This clone was recorded once. The V gene is TRBV5-5, the J gene TRBJ1-1, with 7 nucleotides matching TRBD1. The germline gives CDR1 SGHKS, CDR2 YYEKEE (reference sequence). Trimming removed 0 bases from V and 7 bases from J; junction bases left unmatched: 9. The length of the CDR3 is 15 residues. The DNA for the CDR3 is TGTGCCAGCAGCTTGGCCTCCAGGGGGTCTTATGAAGCTTTCTTT. Translated: CASSLASRGSYEAFF.

The CDR3 sequence is CSEGQGVTDTQYF. CDR3 sequence (DNA): TGCAGCGAGGGACAGGGGGTAACAGATACGCAGTATTTT. The gene calls are TRBV29-1 and TRBJ2-3; 11 bases match TRBD1. Germline CDR1 and CDR2: SQVTM and ANQGSEA. This CDR3 comprises 13 residues. V dropped 7 bases and J dropped 3; count of bases not matched to a gene: 3.

V and J are TRBV28 and TRBJ2-7; 8 nucleotides align to TRBD1. There are 18 residues in the CDR3. After removal of 3 bases from V and 0 bases from J, the junction contained 13 bases not matched to a gene. CDR1 is MDHEN and CDR2 is SYDVKM in the germline V gene. The CDR3 here is CASSFDFPGTGASYEQYF. The CDR3 DNA sequence: TGTGCCAGCAGTTTTGACTTCCCCGGGACAGGAGCCTCCTACGAGCAGTACTTC.

The DNA of the CDR3 is TGTGCCAGCAGTTACGAGGCAGGGCTGGGATCACCCCTCCACTTT. It specifies CASSYEAGLGSPLHF. The chain couples TRBV6-2 or TRBV6-3 to TRBJ1-6; the D gene is possibly TRBD1 (5 bases). CDR1 and CDR2 from the germline V gene are MNHEY and SVGEGT. The CDR3 is made up of 15 amino acids. The ends were cut back, 2 bases at V and 10 bases at J, with 15 bases in the middle.

This clone has more than one count but fewer than ten. The chain employs TRBV19 and TRBJ1-2; possibly TRBD1 for D (6 bases). This CDR3 has 14 residues. Between the trimmed V and J ends, which lost 3 bases and 8 bases, there was a span of 16 bases. Germline-derived CDR1 and CDR2 are LNHDA and SQIVND (reference sequence). The CDR3 nucleotides read TGTGCCAGTAGTATGTCCTCCGGGACATCCGGCTACACCTTC. Residues: CASSMSSGTSGYTF. The variable domain in full, completed from reference TRBV19 and TRBJ1-2, reads DGGITQSPKYLFRKEGQNVTLSCEQNLNHDAMYWYRQDPGQGLRLIYYSQIVNDFQKGDIAEGYSVSREKKESFPLTVTSAQKNPTAFYLCASSMSSGTSGYTFGSGTRLTVV.

The genes are TRBV12-3 or TRBV12-4 and TRBJ1-2; D may be TRBD1 (6 bases). The V gene lost 11 bases and the J gene lost 4 bases, with 14 bases spanning the gap. The CDR3 loop spans 12 amino acids. For the CDR3, the DNA is TGTGCCGTATCATGGGGGCCCTATGGCTACACCTTC. It codes for CAVSWGPYGYTF.

This chain uses TRBV4-3 with TRBJ1-6, with D maybe TRBD1 (6 bases). The germline V and J ends were trimmed by 4 bases and 8 bases, with 15 bases remaining between them. The CDR3 consists of 15 residues. The germline V gene has CDR1 LGHNA and CDR2 YSLEER. The CDR3 here is CASSRDRITDSPLHF. In DNA, the CDR3 is TGCGCCAGCAGCCGCGACAGGATCACGGATTCACCCCTCCACTTT.

The chain is built from TRBV15 and TRBJ2-3, with D hard to call. V lost 3 bases and J 3 bases, leaving 10 bases between the germline ends. Germline CDR1 reads LNHNV; CDR2 reads YYDKDF (reference sequence). CDR3 length equals 14 residues. The CDR3 loop is CATSSLTQTDTQYF. In DNA, the CDR3 is TGTGCCACCAGCAGCCTAACCCAAACAGATACGCAGTATTTT.